A selection of T cell receptor beta chains follows, all from one sample in a study of cytomegalovirus exposure and HLA in healthy donors. Method: immunoSEQ multiplex PCR; TCRdb's copy keeps in-frame clones and lacks some. The table shows under 150,000 clones, with roughly three fifths occurring only once. The specimen sequenced was PBMCs. All receptors derive from a woman in her thirties or forties in good health and CMV-seronegative. CDR3s include the opening cysteine and the closing phenylalanine or tryptophan. D genes are given only for firm matches. A row's size may be missing; if present it is once, few, many or a size class.

TGCGCCAGCAGCCAAGATGCGGGGGCACTTCAGCCCCAGCATTTT CASSQDAGALQPQHF TRBJ1-5 TRBV4-1 . 15 few
TGTGCCTGGAGTGTATCGACAAACATACACTATGGCTACACCTTC CAWSVSTNIHYGYTF TRBJ1-2 TRBV30 . 15 .
TGTGCCAGCAGCTATACAGAAGTAAACACTGAAGCTTTCTTT CASSYTEVNTEAFF TRBJ1-1 TRBV7-6 . 14 few
TGTGCCAGTAAGCAGCGGGCGACCCCGGGGAACCCTAACACTGAAGCTTTCTTT CASKQRATPGNPNTEAFF TRBJ1-1 TRBV19 . 18 few
TGTGCCACCAGCAGAGAACAGGGTATGGATGAAAAACTGTTTTTT CATSREQGMDEKLFF TRBJ1-4 TRBV15 . 15 .
TGCGCCAGCAGCCTCGGGACAGGGAGAGTCGGGGAGCTGTTTTTT CASSLGTGRVGELFF TRBJ2-2 TRBV5-1 TRBD1 15 .
TGTGCCAGCAGGGAGGGCCCCCGGAAGCTGTTTTTT CASREGPRKLFF TRBJ2-2 TRBV27 . 12 .
TGTGCCAGCAGCTTACTCTGGCAGGGGGCAGACGAGCAGTACTTC CASSLLWQGADEQYF TRBJ2-7 TRBV11-2 TRBD1 15 few
TGTGCCAGCATCCTGACAGGCACTGAAGCTTTCTTT CASILTGTEAFF TRBJ1-1 TRBV28 . 12 .
TGTGCCACTGCCCTTCGGGAATCTGAAGCTTTCTTT CATALRESEAFF TRBJ1-1 TRBV5-8 . 12 .
TGTGCCAGCAGCCCCTCAGGGTACAATGAAAAACTGTTTTTT CASSPSGYNEKLFF TRBJ1-4 TRBV7-9 . 14 .
TGTGCCAGCAGGGGGAGGGACCTCACCCTCCCCAATACGCAGTATTTT CASRGRDLTLPNTQYF TRBJ2-3 TRBV2 TRBD2 16 .
TGTGCCAGCAGTTCCACCTACGAGCAGTACTTC CASSSTYEQYF TRBJ2-7 TRBV27 . 11 .
TGTGCCAGCAGCTCACCGGGACAGGGAATAAATGGCTACACCTTC CASSSPGQGINGYTF TRBJ1-2 TRBV5-8 TRBD1 15 .
TGCGCCAGCAGCCCTCTTTTCAATCAGCCCCAGCATTTT CASSPLFNQPQHF TRBJ1-5 TRBV4-1 . 13 few
TGTGCCTGGAGTGGGACAGTCGTCTCTGGGGCCAACGTCCTGACTTTC CAWSGTVVSGANVLTF TRBJ2-6 TRBV30 . 16 .
TGTGCCAGCAGCTTGAGGGGACAAGTAAACACTGAAGCTTTCTTT CASSLRGQVNTEAFF TRBJ1-1 TRBV5-5 . 15 few
TGTGCCAGCAGCTTACGGTTTAGCAATCAGCCCCAGCATTTT CASSLRFSNQPQHF TRBJ1-5 TRBV5-4 . 14 .
TGTGCCAGCAGCTACCCTGGACTAGCGGGCGAGCAGTACTTC CASSYPGLAGEQYF TRBJ2-7 TRBV7-2 TRBD2 14 .
TGTGCCAGCAGCTTTGCGCGCCTGGGGGAGGAAGCCAAAAACATTCAGTACTTC CASSFARLGEEAKNIQYF TRBJ2-4 TRBV12-1 . 18 .
TGTGCCAGCTCACCGGGGACAGGGAATGAAAAACTGTTTTTT CASSPGTGNEKLFF TRBJ1-4 TRBV18 TRBD1 14 .
TGTGCCAGCAGTTTTAAGACAGGGGCGCACACCGGGGAGCTGTTTTTT CASSFKTGAHTGELFF TRBJ2-2 TRBV27 TRBD1 16 .
TGTGCCAGCAGTGACAGGGGAATGGCCTACAATGAGCAGTTCTTC CASSDRGMAYNEQFF TRBJ2-1 TRBV6-1 . 15 once
TGTGCCAGCAGCGTACCCGGGACAGGTTTAGTGTCAAATGGCTACACCTTC CASSVPGTGLVSNGYTF TRBJ1-2 TRBV5-4 TRBD1 17 .
TGTGCCAGCAGCGTTACGGCAGGGGGCCATTCACCCCTCCACTTT CASSVTAGGHSPLHF TRBJ1-6 TRBV9 TRBD1 15 .
TGTGCCAGCAGCCTCCCCGGGACAGGCCTCGGATTGCAGTTCTTC CASSLPGTGLGLQFF TRBJ2-1 TRBV7-2 TRBD1 15 .
TGTGCCAGCAGCCCGTACGGGGGACCGAACACTGAAGCTTTCTTT CASSPYGGPNTEAFF TRBJ1-1 TRBV7-9 . 15 .